The 2 T cell receptor beta chains presented below share a single source sample, sequenced in a study of vaccination and CD4 T cells after COVID-19 (dated by TCRdb to between 2021 and 2022). The protocol used for the library was PCR. TCRdb shows the sequencer as Illumina iSeq 100. TCR sequencing of DNA from cultured CD4+ T cells used the Oncomine TCR Beta short-read assay at the Johns Hopkins FTIC core. Clones were called with MiXCR by TCRdb after fastp trimmed the public reads at Q25, and only in-frame beta chains were retained. Entries are consolidated by CDR3 protein sequence, retaining the most common genes and DNA. This sample gives roughly 16,000 distinct CDR3 sequences in total; about 63% of them show up just once. More than 10% of the sample belongs to the ten largest clones. The treatment or condition label corresponds to: roughly nine-day PBMC culture with coronavirus spike peptide pools or control peptides (ViraFEST assay).

Antigen specificity for these receptors is unknown. The sequencing input was CD4+ T cells from blood, cultured in vitro. The source is a human donor who had recovered from COVID-19.

V gene TRBV7-2 combines with J gene TRBJ2-2; TRBD1 aligns across 8 bases. The CDR3 spans 14 residues. Germline-derived CDR1 and CDR2 are SGHTA and FQGNSA. The V segment lost 5 bases and the J segment 6 bases; nucleotides outside the gene matches: 5. The CDR3 sequence is CASSQNRGAGELFF. CDR3 in DNA: TGTGCCAGCAGCCAAAACAGGGGGGCCGGGGAGCTGTTTTTT.

This clonotype has more than one count but fewer than ten. The chain carries TRBV5-4 and TRBJ1-2; D remains unclear. With 0 bases removed from V and 11 bases from J, the gap between germline ends came to 23 bases. The germline gives CDR1 SGHNT, CDR2 YYREEE (reference sequence). The CDR3 runs to 16 residues. The CDR3 DNA is TGTGCCAGCAGCTTGGATCTTCCCAGGACCGGACCCCCTTACACCTTC. Its translation: CASSLDLPRTGPPYTF.